These 23 T cell receptor beta chains came from one sample sequenced in a study of beta chain features in type 1 diabetes. Study results and limitations: In every one of the four CD4+ subsets, TCRB CDR3s were moderately but significantly shorter in Type 1 diabetes patients.

The antigens these receptors bind are not known. The authors reverse transcribed all of the isolated RNA, so sequencing captured expressed TCRB transcripts. This table comes from immunoSEQ multiplex PCR, and its TCRdb copy is limited to in-frame clones, with some not included. The data show 55,000 to 85,000 clones, roughly 49% seen once. Sequencing was carried out using central memory CD4+ T cells from blood. The receptors stem from a man aged 25-40 years with type 1 diabetes.

V is TRBV6-5 and J is TRBJ2-3, with 15 bases identical to TRBD2. Germline CDR1 reads MNHEY; CDR2 reads SVGAGI. V lost 2 bases to trimming and J lost 4 bases; unmatched junction nucleotides: 1. The CDR3 extends over 16 amino acids. The CDR3 DNA follows: TGTGCCAGCAGTTACGGACTAGCGGGAGGGCCAGATACGCAGTATTTT. Protein product: CASSYGLAGGPDTQYF.

The table lists this clone with a count of one. The chain is built from TRBV18 and TRBJ2-3; TRBD2 might be the D (6 bases). Per the germline V gene, CDR1 is KGHSH and CDR2 is LQKENI. V lost 2 bases and J lost 4, with 13 bases in between. The CDR3 runs 15 residues. CDR3 region: CASSPIPGGADTQYF. In nucleotides, the CDR3 is TGTGCCAGCTCACCAATACCAGGAGGGGCAGATACGCAGTATTTT.

The V and J genes are TRBV30 and TRBJ2-1; TRBD2 matches 9 bases. The germline gives CDR1 GTSNPN, CDR2 SVGIG (reference sequence). The CDR3 has 14 amino acids. V was clipped by 0 bases and J by 5 bases; unmatched bases: 2. CDR3 region: CAWSVLAGHNEQFF. Written as DNA, the CDR3 is TGTGCCTGGAGTGTACTAGCGGGTCACAATGAGCAGTTCTTC.

There are a few counts of this clone. V is TRBV7-2 and J is TRBJ2-3; D possibly corresponds to TRBD2 (5 bases). This CDR3 spans 16 amino acids. The V end lost 5 bases, the J end lost 2 bases, and 17 bases lay between the germline ends. Per the germline V gene, CDR1 is SGHTA and CDR2 is FQGNSA. As DNA, the CDR3 is TGTGCCAGCAGCGCGAGGGAGCCTCGACCCACAGATACGCAGTATTTT. It yields the protein CASSAREPRPTDTQYF.

In DNA form, the CDR3 reads TGTGCCTCGAGGCGGGGCCCCCAAGAGACCCAGTACTTC. The encoded protein is CASRRGPQETQYF. The V call is TRBV6-5, the J call TRBJ2-5; maybe TRBD2 (6 bases). This CDR3 comprises 13 residues. CDR1 is MNHEY and CDR2 is SVGAGI in the germline V gene. V lost 11 bases and J 1 base, leaving 14 bases between the germline ends.

A few counts support this clone. The chain couples TRBV2 to TRBJ2-7, with 9 nucleotides matching TRBD2. V lost 6 bases and J lost 10; bases outside the gene matches: 7. Germline V gene sequence: CDR1 SNHLY, CDR2 FYNNEI. This CDR3 has 12 residues. This CDR3 reads CASRPDLAGQYF. The CDR3 region has the DNA TGTGCCAGCAGACCCGACCTAGCGGGACAGTACTTC.

The rearrangement joins TRBV23-1 to TRBJ1-4, with D perhaps TRBD1 (5 bases). TRBV23-1 is reported as an ORF; its role is uncertain. The CDR3 sequence is 17 residues long. V gave up 1 base and J gave up 0 bases, with 12 bases separating them. CDR3 bases: TGCGCCAGCAGTCAATTTAGGGGTCCCGCAACTAATGAAAAACTGTTTTTT. Its translation is CASSQFRGPATNEKLFF.

The chain combines TRBV2 with TRBJ1-1; a possible D gene is TRBD1 (6 bases). The V end was cut by 5 bases, the J end by 7 bases, with 11 bases between. The V gene's germline CDR1 is SNHLY and CDR2 FYNNEI. CDR3 length equals 12 residues. CDR3: CASSLQGNEAFF. DNA for the CDR3: TGTGCCAGCAGTTTACAGGGAAATGAAGCTTTCTTT.

The genes are TRBV5-6 and TRBJ2-3, with TRBD2 identical over 13 bases. The V and J ends lost 4 bases and 5 bases, in that order; junction bases with no gene match: 13. This CDR3 is built from 18 residues. Germline V gene sequence: CDR1 SGHDT, CDR2 YYEEEE. The CDR3 reads CASSEAGTSGAIVDTQYF. CDR3 sequence (DNA): TGTGCCAGCAGCGAGGCCGGGACTAGCGGGGCCATCGTAGATACGCAGTATTTT. The full variable domain, its missing parts supplied by reference TRBV5-6 and TRBJ2-3, is DAGVTQSPTHLIKTRGQQVTLRCSPKSGHDTVSWYQQALGQGPQFIFQYYEEEERQRGNFPDRFSGHQFPNYSSELNVNALLLGDSALYLCASSEAGTSGAIVDTQYFGPGTRLTVL.

V is TRBV5-6 and J is TRBJ2-4; 9 nucleotides match TRBD1. CDR3 size: 14 residues. Per germline, CDR1 SGHDT and CDR2 YYEEEE. Unmatched junction bases numbered 8, after V lost 4 bases and J lost 9 bases. The CDR3 spells CASSHRDRAPIQYF. CDR3 bases: TGTGCCAGCAGCCACCGGGACAGGGCCCCCATTCAGTACTTC. Combining the CDR3 with reference TRBV5-6 and TRBJ2-4 gives the whole variable domain DAGVTQSPTHLIKTRGQQVTLRCSPKSGHDTVSWYQQALGQGPQFIFQYYEEEERQRGNFPDRFSGHQFPNYSSELNVNALLLGDSALYLCASSHRDRAPIQYFGAGTRLSVL.

V gene TRBV6-5 combines with J gene TRBJ2-2, with D possibly TRBD1 on 6 matching bases. Germline V gene lookup returns CDR1 MNHEY and CDR2 SVGAGI. V was pared by 5 bases and J by 7 bases, with 17 bases between. The CDR3 length is 15 residues. CDR3 protein: CASSKQQGLLGELFF. CDR3 DNA sequence: TGTGCCAGCAGTAAACAACAGGGTCTGCTCGGGGAGCTGTTTTTT.

The sample holds one count of this clone. CDR3 sequence reads: CASSRDSSGNTIYF. CDR3 in DNA: TGTGCCAGCAGCCGCGACAGCTCTGGAAACACCATATATTTT. V and J are TRBV11-2 and TRBJ1-3; the D gene is possibly TRBD1 (5 bases). The ends were cut back, 5 bases at V and 0 bases at J, with 8 bases in the middle. The CDR3 covers 14 residues. Germline V lookup: CDR1 SGHAT, CDR2 FQNNGV.

CDR3 sequence reads: CATLREVGEKLFF. CDR3 nucleotides: TGTGCCACCCTCAGGGAAGTCGGTGAAAAACTGTTTTTT. The J gene is TRBJ1-4, the V gene TRBV6-6, with a possible D match to TRBD1 (5 bases). From germline, CDR1 is MNHNY and CDR2 SVGAGI (reference sequence). This CDR3 comprises 13 residues. The V gene lost 10 bases and the J gene lost 7 bases, with 16 bases spanning the gap.

The rearrangement links TRBV5-4 to TRBJ2-7, with TRBD1 as a possible D gene (5 bases). Trimming took 0 bases from V and 2 from J, leaving 6 bases between them. Germline CDR1 is SGHNT and CDR2 is YYREEE (reference sequence). The CDR3 covers 13 residues. DNA for the CDR3: TGTGCCAGCAGCTTGGCAGGGCCCTACGAGCAGTACTTC. It yields the protein CASSLAGPYEQYF.

The chain recombines TRBV7-9 with TRBJ1-2; 11 nucleotides agree with TRBD1. V shed 4 bases and J 0 bases; nucleotides not matched to a gene: 7. This CDR3 has 17 amino acids. CDR1 is SEHNR and CDR2 is FQNEAQ in the germline V gene (reference sequence). The CDR3 region is CASSSWTGGLANYGYTF. The CDR3 DNA reads TGTGCCAGCAGCTCCTGGACAGGGGGCTTAGCTAACTATGGCTACACCTTC.

The chain uses TRBV6-1 and TRBJ1-4; D remains unclear. Germline V gene lookup returns CDR1 MNHNS and CDR2 SASEGT. Trimming took off 6 bases at V and 4 bases at J, with 15 bases between the two ends. The CDR3 sequence is 15 residues long. CDR3 coding DNA: TGTGCCAGCAGATTCGGAGGAGATGGTAATGAAAAACTGTTTTTT. Translation gives CASRFGGDGNEKLFF.

The chain carries TRBV29-1 and TRBJ2-7; a possible D gene is TRBD2 (5 bases). The V end was cut by 4 bases, the J end by 3 bases, with 13 bases between. Germline CDR1 SQVTM, CDR2 ANQGSEA. The CDR3 has 13 amino acids. CDR3 sequence: CSVADWQYYEQYF. DNA of the CDR3: TGCAGCGTTGCGGACTGGCAATACTACGAGCAGTACTTC.

The chain joins TRBV11-2 to TRBJ2-2; 12 bases match TRBD1. J lost 6 bases, V lost 7 bases, and 3 bases had no gene match. CDR3 length: 14 amino acids. Germline loops: CDR1 SGHAT, CDR2 FQNNGV. CDR3 residues: CASTRDRGPGELFF. CDR3 nucleotide sequence: TGTGCCAGCACTCGGGACAGGGGGCCCGGGGAGCTGTTTTTT.

CDR3 sequence (DNA): TGTGCCAGTAGTCCCCGGACAGGGGAGGGCACTGAAGCTTTCTTT. Its translation is CASSPRTGEGTEAFF. The chain has TRBV19 and TRBJ1-1, with 9 bases aligning to TRBD1. The V gene's germline CDR1 is LNHDA and CDR2 SQIVND (reference sequence). V shed 5 bases, J shed 4 bases, and the junction held 8 bases outside the gene matches. This CDR3 has 15 amino acids.

To note about this clone: One end of the junction does not line up with germline, which may come from a read error. J is TRBJ1-6 and V is TRBV6-5; 11 nucleotides align to TRBD1. The CDR3 runs to 15 residues. Germline-derived CDR1 and CDR2 are MNHEY and SVGAGI. CDR3 nucleotide sequence: TGTGCCGGCAGGCTTGGGACAGGGGGAGGTTCACCCCTCCACTTT. This encodes CAGRLGTGGGSPLHF.

This clone appeared a few times. V is TRBV5-4 and J is TRBJ1-1; D gene ambiguous. Germline V CDR1 and CDR2: SGHNT, YYREEE (reference sequence). The CDR3 covers 17 residues. V was clipped by 4 bases and J by 0 bases, with 19 bases between them. The CDR3 DNA sequence: TGTGCCAGCAGCCCGGAGGTATCGGGTCCAATGAACACTGAAGCTTTCTTT. Protein: CASSPEVSGPMNTEAFF.

J is TRBJ2-5 and V is TRBV5-1, with D possibly matching TRBD1 (7 bases). The CDR3 has 14 residues. Germline lookup yields CDR1 SGHRS and CDR2 YFSETQ. V lost 6 bases, J lost 4 bases, and 16 bases lay in between. The CDR3 DNA reads TGCGCCAGCACAGAAGACCAGGGGGGAGAGACCCAGTACTTC. This sequence encodes CASTEDQGGETQYF.

The rearrangement uses TRBV29-1 and TRBJ2-7; 9 nucleotides match TRBD1. Germline V gene lookup returns CDR1 SQVTM and CDR2 ANQGSEA. The CDR3 covers 12 residues. V was pared by 6 bases and J by 3 bases, with 3 bases of the junction left unmatched. DNA for the CDR3: TGCAGCGTGGGGGACAGGGACTACGAGCAGTACTTC. It codes for CSVGDRDYEQYF.